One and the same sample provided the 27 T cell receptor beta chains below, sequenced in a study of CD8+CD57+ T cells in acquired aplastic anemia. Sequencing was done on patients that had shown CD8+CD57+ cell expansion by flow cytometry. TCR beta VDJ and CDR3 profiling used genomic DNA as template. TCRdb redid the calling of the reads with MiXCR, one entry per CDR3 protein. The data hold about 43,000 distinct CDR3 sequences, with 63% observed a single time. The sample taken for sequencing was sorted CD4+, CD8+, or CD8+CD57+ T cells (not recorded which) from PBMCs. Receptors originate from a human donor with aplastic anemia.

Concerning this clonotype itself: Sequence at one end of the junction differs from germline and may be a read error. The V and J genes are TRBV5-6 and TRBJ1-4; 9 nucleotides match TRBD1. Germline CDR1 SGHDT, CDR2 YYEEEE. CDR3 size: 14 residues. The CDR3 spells CASSLGTGNEKLFF. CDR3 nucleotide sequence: TGCGCCAGCAGTCTCGGGACAGGGAATGAAAAACTGTTTTTT.

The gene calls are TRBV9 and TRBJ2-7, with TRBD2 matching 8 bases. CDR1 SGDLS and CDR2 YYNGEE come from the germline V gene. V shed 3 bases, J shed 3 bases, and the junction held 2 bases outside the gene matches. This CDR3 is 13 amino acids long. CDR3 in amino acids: CASSGSGGYEQYF. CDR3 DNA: TGTGCCAGCAGCGGAAGCGGGGGCTACGAGCAGTACTTC.

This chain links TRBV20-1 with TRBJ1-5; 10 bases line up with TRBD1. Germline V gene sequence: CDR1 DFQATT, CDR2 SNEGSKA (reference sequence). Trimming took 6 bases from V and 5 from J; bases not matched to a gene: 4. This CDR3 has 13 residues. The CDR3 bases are TGCAGTGCCACCGGGACAGGGGATCAGCCCCAGCATTTT. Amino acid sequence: CSATGTGDQPQHF.

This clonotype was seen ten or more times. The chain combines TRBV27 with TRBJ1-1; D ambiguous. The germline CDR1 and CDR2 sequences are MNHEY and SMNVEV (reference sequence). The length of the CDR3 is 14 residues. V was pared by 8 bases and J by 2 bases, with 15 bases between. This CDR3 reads CASSIQRGNTEAFF. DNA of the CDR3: TGTGCCAGCTCGATTCAGCGGGGAAACACTGAAGCTTTCTTT.

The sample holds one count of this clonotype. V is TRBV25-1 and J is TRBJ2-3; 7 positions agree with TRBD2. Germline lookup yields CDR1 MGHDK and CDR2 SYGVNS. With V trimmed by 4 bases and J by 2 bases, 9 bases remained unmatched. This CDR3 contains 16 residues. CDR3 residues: CASSALGEGNTDTQYF. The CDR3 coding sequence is TGTGCCAGCAGTGCCCTTGGGGAGGGCAACACAGATACGCAGTATTTT.

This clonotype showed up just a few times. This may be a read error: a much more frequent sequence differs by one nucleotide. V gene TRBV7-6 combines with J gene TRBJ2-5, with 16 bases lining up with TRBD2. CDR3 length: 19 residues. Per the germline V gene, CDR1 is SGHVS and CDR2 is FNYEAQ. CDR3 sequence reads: CASSLIPGLAGGYQETQSF. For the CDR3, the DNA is TGTGCCAGCAGCTTAATTCCGGGACTAGCGGGGGGGTACCAAGAGACCCAGTCCTTC.

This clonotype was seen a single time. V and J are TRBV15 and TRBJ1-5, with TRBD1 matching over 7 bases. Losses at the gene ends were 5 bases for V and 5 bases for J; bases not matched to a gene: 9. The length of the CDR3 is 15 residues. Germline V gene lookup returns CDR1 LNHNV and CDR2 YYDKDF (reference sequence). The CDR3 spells CATSVLDRVHQPQHF. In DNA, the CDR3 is TGTGCCACCAGCGTCCTTGACAGGGTTCATCAGCCCCAGCATTTT.

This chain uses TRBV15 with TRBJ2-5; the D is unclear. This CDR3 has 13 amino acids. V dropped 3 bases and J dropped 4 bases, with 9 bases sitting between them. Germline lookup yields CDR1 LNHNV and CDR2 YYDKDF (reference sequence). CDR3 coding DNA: TGTGCCACCAGCAGCTTATACGGAGAGACCCAGTACTTC. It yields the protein CATSSLYGETQYF.

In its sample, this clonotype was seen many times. For the CDR3, the DNA is TGTGCCAGCAGCTTAAATTATGGGAGGGAGACCCAGTACTTC. Its translation is CASSLNYGRETQYF. This chain links TRBV7-6 with TRBJ2-5; perhaps TRBD2 as D (6 bases). V was pared by 2 bases and J by 5 bases, with 12 bases between. Germline V lookup: CDR1 SGHVS, CDR2 FNYEAQ. This CDR3 has 14 amino acids.

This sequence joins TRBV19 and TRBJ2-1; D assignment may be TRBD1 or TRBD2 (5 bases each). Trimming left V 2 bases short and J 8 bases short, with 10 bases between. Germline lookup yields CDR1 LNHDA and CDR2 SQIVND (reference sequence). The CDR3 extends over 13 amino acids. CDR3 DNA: TGTGCCAGTAGTATACTGGGGGTCGATGAGCAGTTCTTC. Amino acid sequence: CASSILGVDEQFF.

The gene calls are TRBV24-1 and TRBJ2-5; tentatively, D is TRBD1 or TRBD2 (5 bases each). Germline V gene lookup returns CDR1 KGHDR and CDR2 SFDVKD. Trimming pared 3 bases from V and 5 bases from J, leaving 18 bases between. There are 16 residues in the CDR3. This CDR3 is CATSDPRDLLLETQYF. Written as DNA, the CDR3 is TGTGCCACCAGTGATCCCCGGGACCTGCTTTTGGAGACCCAGTACTTC.

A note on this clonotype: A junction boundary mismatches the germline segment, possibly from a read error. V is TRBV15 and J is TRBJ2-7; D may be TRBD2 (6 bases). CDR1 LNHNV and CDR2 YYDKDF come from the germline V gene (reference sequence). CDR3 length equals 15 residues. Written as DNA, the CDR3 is TGTGCCAGCAGCTTGGAACCGGGACTTATCTACGAGCAGTACTTC. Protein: CASSLEPGLIYEQYF.

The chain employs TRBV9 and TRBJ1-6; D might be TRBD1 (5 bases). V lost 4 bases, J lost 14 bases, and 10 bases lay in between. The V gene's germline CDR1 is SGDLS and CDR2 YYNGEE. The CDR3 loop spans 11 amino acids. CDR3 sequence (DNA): TGTGCCAGCAGCTCTCGGGACGCCCTCCACTTT. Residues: CASSSRDALHF.

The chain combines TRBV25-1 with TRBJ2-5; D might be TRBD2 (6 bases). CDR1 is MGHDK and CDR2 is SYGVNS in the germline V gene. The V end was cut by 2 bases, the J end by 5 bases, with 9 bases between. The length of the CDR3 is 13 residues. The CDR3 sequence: CASSEPGRETQYF. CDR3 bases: TGTGCCAGCAGTGAACCAGGGAGGGAGACCCAGTACTTC.

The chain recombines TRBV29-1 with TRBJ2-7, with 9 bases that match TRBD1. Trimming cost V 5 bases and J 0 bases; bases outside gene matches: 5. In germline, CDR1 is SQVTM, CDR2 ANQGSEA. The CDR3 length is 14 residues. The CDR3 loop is CSVTGQGISYEQYF. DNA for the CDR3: TGCAGCGTTACAGGACAGGGGATCTCCTACGAGCAGTACTTC.

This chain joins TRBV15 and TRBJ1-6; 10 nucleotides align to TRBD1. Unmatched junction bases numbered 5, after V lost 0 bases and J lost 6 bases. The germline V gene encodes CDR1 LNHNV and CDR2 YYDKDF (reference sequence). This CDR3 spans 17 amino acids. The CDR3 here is CATSRERWDRGNSPLHF. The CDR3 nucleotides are TGTGCCACCAGCAGAGAGCGGTGGGACAGGGGTAATTCACCCCTCCACTTT.

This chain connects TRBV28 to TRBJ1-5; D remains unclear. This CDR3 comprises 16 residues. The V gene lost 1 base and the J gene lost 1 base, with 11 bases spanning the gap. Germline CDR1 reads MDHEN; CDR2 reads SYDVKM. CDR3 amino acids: CASSLLPGVSNQPQHF. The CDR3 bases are TGTGCCAGCAGTTTATTACCGGGAGTGAGCAATCAGCCCCAGCATTTT.

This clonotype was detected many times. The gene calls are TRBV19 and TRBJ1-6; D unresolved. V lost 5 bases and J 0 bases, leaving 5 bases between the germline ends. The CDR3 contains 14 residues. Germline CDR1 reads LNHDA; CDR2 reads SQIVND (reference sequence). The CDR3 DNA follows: TGTGCCAGTAGTTTAACCTCCTATAATTCACCCCTCCACTTT. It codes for CASSLTSYNSPLHF.

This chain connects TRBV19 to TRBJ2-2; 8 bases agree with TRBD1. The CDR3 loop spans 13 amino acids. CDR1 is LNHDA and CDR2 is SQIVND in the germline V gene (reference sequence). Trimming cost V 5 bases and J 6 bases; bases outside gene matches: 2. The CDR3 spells CASSGTGAGELFF. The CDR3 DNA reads TGTGCCAGTAGTGGGACAGGAGCCGGGGAGCTGTTTTTT. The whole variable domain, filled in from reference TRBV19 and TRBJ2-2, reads DGGITQSPKYLFRKEGQNVTLSCEQNLNHDAMYWYRQDPGQGLRLIYYSQIVNDFQKGDIAEGYSVSREKKESFPLTVTSAQKNPTAFYLCASSGTGAGELFFGEGSRLTVL.

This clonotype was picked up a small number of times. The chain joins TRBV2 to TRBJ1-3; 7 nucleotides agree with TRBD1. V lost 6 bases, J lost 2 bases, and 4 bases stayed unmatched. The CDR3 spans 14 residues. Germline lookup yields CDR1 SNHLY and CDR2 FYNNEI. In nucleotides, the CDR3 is TGTGCCAGCAGACCCGGGACAGCTGGAAACACCATATATTTT. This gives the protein CASRPGTAGNTIYF.

CDR3 protein: CSAFQGNYGYTF. The CDR3 DNA sequence: TGCAGTGCTTTTCAGGGTAACTATGGCTACACCTTC. This chain connects TRBV20-1 to TRBJ1-2, with D tentatively TRBD1 (5 bases). CDR3 length: 12 amino acids. Trimming removed 5 bases at V and 1 base at J, with 8 bases between. Germline V CDR1 and CDR2: DFQATT, SNEGSKA (reference sequence).

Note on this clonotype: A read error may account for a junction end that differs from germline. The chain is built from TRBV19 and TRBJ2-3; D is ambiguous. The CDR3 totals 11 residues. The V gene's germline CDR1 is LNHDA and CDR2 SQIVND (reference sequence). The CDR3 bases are TGTGCCAGTAGTGTCGCAGATACGCAGTACTTT. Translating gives CASSVADTQYF.

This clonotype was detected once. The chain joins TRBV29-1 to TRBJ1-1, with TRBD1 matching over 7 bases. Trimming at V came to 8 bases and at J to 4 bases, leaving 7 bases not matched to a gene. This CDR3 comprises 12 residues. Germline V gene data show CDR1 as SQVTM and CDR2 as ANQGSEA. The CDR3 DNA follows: TGCAGCACCAGACAGGGTCCCACTGAAGCTTTCTTT. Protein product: CSTRQGPTEAFF.

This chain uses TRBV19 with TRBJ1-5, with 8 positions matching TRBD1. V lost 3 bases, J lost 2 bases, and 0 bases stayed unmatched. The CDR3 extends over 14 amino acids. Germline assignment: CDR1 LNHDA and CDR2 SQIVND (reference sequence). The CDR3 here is CASSMGQGNQPQHF. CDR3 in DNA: TGTGCCAGTAGTATGGGACAGGGCAATCAGCCCCAGCATTTT.

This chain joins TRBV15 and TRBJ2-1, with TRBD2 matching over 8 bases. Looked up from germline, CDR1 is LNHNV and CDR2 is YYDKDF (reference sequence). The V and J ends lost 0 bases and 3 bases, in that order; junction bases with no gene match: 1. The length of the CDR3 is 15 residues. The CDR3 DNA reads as TGTGCCACCAGCAGAGAACTAGCGGTCTACAATGAGCAGTTCTTC. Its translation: CATSRELAVYNEQFF.

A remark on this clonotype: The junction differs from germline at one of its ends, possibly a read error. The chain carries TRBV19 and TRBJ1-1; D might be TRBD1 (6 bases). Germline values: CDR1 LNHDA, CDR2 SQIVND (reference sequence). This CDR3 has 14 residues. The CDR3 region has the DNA TGTGCCAGTAGGGGACTAGCGGGGGACACAGAAGCTTTCTTT. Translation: CASRGLAGDTEAFF.

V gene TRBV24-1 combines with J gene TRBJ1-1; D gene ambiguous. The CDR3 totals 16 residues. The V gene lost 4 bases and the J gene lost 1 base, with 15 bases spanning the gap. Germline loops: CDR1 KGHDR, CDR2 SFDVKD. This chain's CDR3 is CATSDLAGRQNTEAFF. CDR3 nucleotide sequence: TGTGCCACCAGTGACCTGGCCGGTAGACAGAACACTGAAGCTTTCTTT.